A single sample gave rise to the 8 T cell receptor beta chains below, sequenced in a study of metastatic and nonmetastatic thyroid tumors. TCRdb re-processed the PCR reads through MiXCR. Of roughly 20,000 clones listed, around 33% are singletons. No patient received treatment before thyroid surgery. Material: tumor tissue. The receptors were sampled from a female donor with papillary thyroid cancer or a benign thyroid nodule (not recorded which). Some clones in this sample may be carry-over from other donors' samples.

This clone was picked up a small number of times. V usage is TRBV6-1 and J usage is TRBJ1-3; no reliable D call. V lost 2 bases to trimming and J lost 2 bases, with 10 bases between them. CDR3 length: 15 amino acids. From germline, CDR1 is MNHNS and CDR2 SASEGT. This CDR3 reads CASSEYWAAGNTIYF. The CDR3 coding sequence is TGTGCCAGCAGTGAATATTGGGCGGCTGGAAACACCATATATTTT.

The chain uses TRBV20-1 and TRBJ1-5; TRBD1 agrees at 7 bases. V lost 2 bases and J lost 0; bases outside the gene matches: 4. The germline gives CDR1 DFQATT, CDR2 SNEGSKA (reference sequence). The CDR3 contains 15 residues. The CDR3 here is CSARSPGGSNQPQHF. CDR3 DNA: TGCAGTGCTAGATCCCCAGGGGGTAGCAATCAGCCCCAGCATTTT.

The chain is built from TRBV11-2 and TRBJ2-2; tentative D call: TRBD2 (6 bases). The CDR3 is made up of 15 amino acids. Per the germline V gene, CDR1 is SGHAT and CDR2 is FQNNGV. V lost 2 bases and J 5 bases, leaving 12 bases between the germline ends. The chain's CDR3 is CASSLSLARTGELFF. The CDR3 region has the DNA TGTGCCAGCAGCTTATCCCTAGCGCGAACCGGGGAGCTGTTTTTT.

This clone was recorded once. V is TRBV30 and J is TRBJ1-1; D not certain. The CDR3 is 13 amino acids. From germline, CDR1 is GTSNPN and CDR2 SVGIG (reference sequence). V was cut by 3 bases and J by 1 base, with 9 bases left in between. The CDR3 sequence is CAWRGRTNTEAFF. The CDR3 coding sequence is TGTGCCTGGAGGGGGAGAACGAACACTGAAGCTTTCTTT.

The rearrangement links TRBV7-6 to TRBJ2-5, with D possibly TRBD1 on 7 matching bases. V was clipped by 3 bases and J by 5 bases, with 13 bases between them. Germline CDR1 and CDR2: SGHVS and FNYEAQ. This CDR3 comprises 14 residues. The DNA of the CDR3 is TGTGCCAGCAGCTTCGGGGGACAGCGGGAGACCCAGTACTTC. Encoded protein: CASSFGGQRETQYF.

The chain uses TRBV6-4 and TRBJ2-3, with D unclear. Trimming took 0 bases from V and 4 from J, leaving 5 bases between them. Germline values: CDR1 MRHNA, CDR2 SNTAGT. This CDR3 comprises 13 residues. The CDR3 sequence is CASSDSEADTQYF. Written as DNA, the CDR3 is TGTGCCAGCAGTGACTCCGAGGCAGATACGCAGTATTTT.

The V and J genes are TRBV7-2 and TRBJ1-4; D may be TRBD1 (5 bases). V lost 0 bases, J lost 3 bases, and 11 bases lay in between. Germline CDR1 SGHTA, CDR2 FQGNSA. The CDR3 extends over 16 amino acids. CDR3 in amino acids: CASSLAPGVANEKLFF. For the CDR3, the DNA is TGTGCCAGCAGCTTAGCGCCGGGGGTAGCTAATGAAAAACTGTTTTTT. Looking up the rest from reference TRBV7-2 and TRBJ1-4 gives the full variable domain: GAGVSQSPSNKVTEKGKDVELRCDPISGHTALYWYRQSLGQGLEFLIYFQGNSAPDKSGLPSDRFSAERTGGSVSTLTIQRTQQEDSAVYLCASSLAPGVANEKLFFGSGTQLSVL.

The chain uses TRBV2 and TRBJ1-5; 9 bases are shared with TRBD1. V shed 3 bases and J 4 bases; nucleotides not matched to a gene: 4. Germline V gene sequence: CDR1 SNHLY, CDR2 FYNNEI. The CDR3 is 15 residues long. CDR3: CASSEGGQGNQPQHF. The CDR3 nucleotides are TGTGCCAGCAGTGAGGGGGGACAGGGAAATCAGCCCCAGCATTTT.